This entry is about one T cell receptor (beta chain). It has no known antigen specificity. No clone much larger than this one lies a single base away; base qualities are absent. V and J lose 2 bases and 2 bases, and a span of 4 bases separates them. The germline V gene encodes CDR1 GTSNPN and CDR2 SVGIG (reference sequence). Including cysteine and phenylalanine, the CDR3 has 11 amino acids. CDR3 DNA only is kept here, 33 bases in frame from base 1. The record originates from a study of technical replicates of blood from a few donors (dated by TCRdb to between 2016 and 2019). To prepare the library, the immunoSEQ multiplex PCR assay was applied. TCRdb obtained this table from immuneACCESS and retained in-frame rearrangements with V and J assigned. These tables miss some clones; where compared with another copy, unresolved V genes account for less than half of the shortfall, and the remainder is unexplained. The sample profile shows around 76,000 clones; over 95% of them were found once. The ten largest account for around 0.2% of the sample.

The sample taken for sequencing was T cells isolated from PBMCs. The receptor was derived from a human donor in good health. The rearranged segments are TRBV30 and TRBJ2-7; the D segment cannot be called with confidence. In nucleotides, the sequence is TGTGCCTGGAGTCGGGCCTACGAGCAGTACTTC. This codes for CAWSRAYEQYF.